The present TCR beta chain was sequenced within a study of CD8 T cells in Susac syndrome. Broader study findings: It was acknowledged by the study that relatively few individuals were included in its TCR sequencing and HLA analysis.

CDR3 length: 14 residues. V was cut by 5 bases and J by 4 bases, with 13 bases left in between. CDR1 and CDR2 (germline): MDHEN, SYDVKM. cDNA came from about 0.5 to 1 ug RNA primed by random hexamers. A multiplex approach, immunoSEQ multiplex PCR, amplified TCR beta CDR3 across 54 Vbeta and 13 Jbeta. TCRdb re-called the immunoSEQ multiplex PCR reads through MiXCR, storing one row per CDR3 protein. The table has 250,000 to 300,000 distinct CDR3 sequences, about 88% seen once. Treatment-naive patients with stable or active relapsing-remitting disease were the multiple sclerosis controls. The CD8+ and CD4+ T cells were isolated magnetically using a negative isolation approach, whereas the TEMRA cells were enriched by FACS. Notes on this clonotype: Its target is unknown.

This receptor was identified in a human donor with multiple sclerosis. The chain employs TRBV28 and TRBJ2-3, with no clear D. What was sequenced was CD8+ T cells from PBMCs. The CDR3 DNA reads as TGTGCCAGCAGTAACTCCTTTGGCTCAGATACGCAGTATTTT. Translated: CASSNSFGSDTQYF.